Presented here are 19 T cell receptor beta chains from one specimen sequenced in a study of T cells after yellow fever vaccination. A single record per CDR3 protein comes from TCRdb applying MiXCR to the 5' RACE reads. The sample shows a few hundred thousand distinct CDR3 sequences, around 9.3% of them seen only once. The sample was CD4+ T cells sorted from PBMCs, taken 5 days after the yellow fever booster vaccination. These receptor sequences come from a man between 18 and 29 years old who received the YFV17D yellow fever vaccine.

This clonotype was picked up many times. This sequence joins TRBV7-2 and TRBJ1-5; 9 bases are a match to TRBD1. Trimming removed 5 bases from V and 1 base from J; junction bases left unmatched: 6. From germline, CDR1 is SGHTA and CDR2 FQGNSA. This CDR3 is built from 16 residues. CDR3 DNA: TGTGCCAGCAGCGCGGGACAGGGTGGAAGCAATCAGCCCCAGCATTTT. Protein: CASSAGQGGSNQPQHF.

Worth noting for this clonotype: One junction end disagrees with the germline gene, perhaps due to a read error. The J gene is TRBJ2-1, the V gene TRBV20-1, with D perhaps matching TRBD1 (7 bases). This CDR3 region has 16 residues. CDR1 is DFQATT, CDR2 SNEGSKA, per germline (reference sequence). The CDR3 sequence is CSAPGPQGRFYTEQFF. Written as DNA, the CDR3 is TGCAGTGCTCCCGGCCCACAGGGGAGGTTCTACACTGAGCAGTTCTTC.

The rearrangement joins TRBV5-1 to TRBJ2-1; possibly TRBD1 for D (6 bases). V lost 4 bases to trimming and J lost 8 bases, with 10 bases between them. The CDR3 contains 12 residues. Germline V CDR1 and CDR2: SGHRS, YFSETQ. Here the CDR3 DNA reads TGCGCCAGCAGCCCTGACAGGCATGAGCAGTTCTTC. As protein: CASSPDRHEQFF.

This clonotype came up a few times. The chain couples TRBV5-6 to TRBJ2-7; TRBD1 might be the D (6 bases). The germline V and J ends were trimmed by 2 bases and 0 bases, with 21 bases remaining between them. This CDR3 has 18 amino acids. Germline lookup yields CDR1 SGHDT and CDR2 YYEEEE. The CDR3 region has the DNA TGTGCCAGCAGCTTCGGTGGACAGTTACGAATTAGCTCCTACGAGCAGTACGTC. This sequence encodes CASSFGGQLRISSYEQYV.

This clonotype was observed a few times. The rearrangement uses TRBV30 and TRBJ2-7; no reliable D call. With 0 bases removed from V and 2 bases from J, the gap between germline ends came to 8 bases. The germline gives CDR1 GTSNPN, CDR2 SVGIG (reference sequence). The CDR3 contains 13 residues. The DNA of the CDR3 is TGTGCCTGGAGTGTATTTCGGGCCTACGAGCAGTACTTC. Translated: CAWSVFRAYEQYF.

The chain recombines TRBV7-9 with TRBJ2-3, with 9 positions matching TRBD1. The V segment lost 4 bases and the J segment 11 bases; nucleotides outside the gene matches: 4. The CDR3 loop spans 12 amino acids. The germline CDR1 and CDR2 sequences are SEHNR and FQNEAQ (reference sequence). CDR3 amino acids: CASSSLGQGQYF. DNA for the CDR3: TGTGCCAGCAGCTCCCTGGGACAGGGGCAGTATTTT.

The J gene is TRBJ1-6, the V gene TRBV5-1, with D hard to call. The CDR3 contains 14 residues. The V and J ends lost 10 bases and 10 bases respectively, with 21 bases between them. CDR1 is SGHRS, CDR2 YFSETQ, per germline. CDR3 in amino acids: CAGLRNCNVSPLHF. In nucleotides, the CDR3 is TGCGCCGGCTTACGAAATTGTAACGTGTCACCCCTCCACTTT.

The chain has TRBV6-6 and TRBJ1-1, with D unresolved. The V end lost 5 bases, the J end lost 5 bases, and 12 bases lay between the germline ends. CDR3 length: 13 amino acids. Germline values: CDR1 MNHNY, CDR2 SVGAGI (reference sequence). The CDR3 DNA sequence: TGTGCCAGCAGTCGTGAAAGGGCGACTGAAGCTTTCTTT. It yields the protein CASSRERATEAFF.

The chain carries TRBV5-1 and TRBJ2-3, with D possibly being TRBD1 or TRBD2 (5 bases each). Germline-derived CDR1 and CDR2 are SGHRS and YFSETQ. This CDR3 is built from 13 residues. Trimming took off 3 bases at V and 6 bases at J, with 11 bases between the two ends. This chain's CDR3 is CASSYGAGDTQYF. The CDR3 DNA sequence: TGCGCCAGCAGCTACGGGGCAGGGGATACGCAGTATTTT.

Relative to its sample, this clonotype is medium-sized. J is TRBJ2-5 and V is TRBV5-1, with D maybe TRBD1 (6 bases). The germline V gene encodes CDR1 SGHRS and CDR2 YFSETQ. V lost 2 bases to trimming and J lost 5 bases, with 13 bases between them. This CDR3 has 14 amino acids. The CDR3 bases are TGCGCCAGCAGCTTACTGGGGGCGTTGGAGACCCAGTACTTC. Residues: CASSLLGALETQYF.

Many counts were recorded for this clonotype. The chain is built from TRBV24-1 and TRBJ2-2; 9 nucleotides agree with TRBD1. From germline, CDR1 is KGHDR and CDR2 SFDVKD. The CDR3 loop spans 18 amino acids. V gave up 0 bases and J gave up 6 bases; unmatched junction bases: 10. The CDR3 DNA sequence: TGTGCCACCAGTGATTTGCCGGCGGGACAGGGTACGGCCGGGGAGCTGTTTTTT. Its translation: CATSDLPAGQGTAGELFF.

This clonotype has more than one count but fewer than ten. V and J are TRBV6-5 and TRBJ2-5, with D unresolved. The germline CDR1 and CDR2 sequences are MNHEY and SVGAGI. The CDR3 length is 13 residues. The germline V and J ends were trimmed by 1 base and 1 base, with 4 bases remaining between them. The CDR3 DNA reads as TGTGCCAGCAGTTACTGGACCCAAGAGACCCAGTACTTC. It is translated as CASSYWTQETQYF.

This clonotype has only one observation. The chain links TRBV4-1 to TRBJ1-2, with D uncertain. V shed 1 base and J shed 4 bases, with 7 bases lying between them. CDR1 is MGHRA, CDR2 YSYEKL, per germline. The CDR3 covers 13 residues. CDR3 sequence: CASSQAPGYGYTF. In DNA form, the CDR3 reads TGCGCCAGCAGCCAAGCCCCAGGCTATGGCTACACCTTC.

The table lists this clonotype with many counts. The chain combines TRBV12-3 or TRBV12-4 with TRBJ2-7; 10 bases fit TRBD1. The length of the CDR3 is 13 residues. V lost 6 bases and J lost 7; bases outside the gene matches: 6. The CDR3 DNA sequence: TGTGCCAGCAGCCCCGGGACAGGGGATGAGCAGTACGTC. Its protein product is CASSPGTGDEQYV.

V usage is TRBV9 and J usage is TRBJ2-5, with TRBD1 as a possible D gene (6 bases). The CDR3 spans 15 residues. The V and J ends lost 3 bases and 0 bases respectively, with 12 bases between them. CDR1 and CDR2 from the germline V gene are SGDLS and YYNGEE. This chain's CDR3 is CASSATGQYQETQYF. The CDR3 coding sequence is TGTGCCAGCAGCGCGACAGGACAGTACCAAGAGACCCAGTACTTC.

The chain links TRBV20-1 to TRBJ2-7, with a weak D call TRBD2 (6 bases). Germline-derived CDR1 and CDR2 are DFQATT and SNEGSKA (reference sequence). The CDR3 has 14 residues. Trimming stripped 6 bases from V and 0 bases from J, with 15 bases between. The CDR3, as DNA: TGCAGTGCCTCGGGCGGGGCCAACTCCTACGAGCAGTACGTC. Translated, it gives CSASGGANSYEQYV.

This chain connects TRBV18 to TRBJ1-1; 7 bases are a match to TRBD1. CDR3 length: 16 amino acids. V was clipped by 3 bases and J by 1 base; unmatched bases: 8. Per germline, CDR1 KGHSH and CDR2 LQKENI. The CDR3 is CASSPRTGLSNTEAFF. The DNA for the CDR3 is TGTGCCAGCTCACCTCGGACAGGCCTATCGAACACTGAAGCTTTCTTT.

This sequence joins TRBV12-3 or TRBV12-4 and TRBJ1-2, with a tentative D call TRBD1 (5 bases). There are 16 residues in the CDR3. Trimming removed 3 bases from V and 6 bases from J, with 20 bases in between. The CDR3 is CASSFLSTWQGDGYTF. CDR3 nucleotides: TGTGCCAGCAGTTTTCTCTCTACGTGGCAGGGAGATGGCTACACCTTC.

In DNA, the CDR3 is TGTGCCAGCAGAGCCGTGGGGGGGGGAGAGACCCAGTACTTC. Protein sequence: CASRAVGGGETQYF. The V gene is TRBV6-2 or TRBV6-3, the J gene TRBJ2-5; 7 bases are shared with TRBD2. Germline values: CDR1 MNHEY, CDR2 SVGEGT. The CDR3 length is 14 residues. Trimming cost V 6 bases and J 4 bases; bases outside gene matches: 8.